This T cell receptor beta chain was captured in a study of technical replicates of blood from several donors. The ends were cut back, 5 bases at V and 2 bases at J, with 9 bases in the middle. In germline, CDR1 is MNHEY, CDR2 SMNVEV (reference sequence). The CDR3 loop spans 13 amino acids. Repertoires were generated with immunoSEQ multiplex PCR, while TCRdb's copy carries only in-frame clones and drops some. This table holds 40,000 to 60,000 clones, 90% to 95% found once. Source material: PBMCs. The chain combines TRBV27 with TRBJ1-2, with D maybe TRBD1 (6 bases). The sequence derives from a human donor in good health. Some clones in this sample may be carry-over from other donors' samples. CDR3 nucleotides: TGTGCCAGCAGTCTTAGGGGGAACTATGGCTACACCTTC. Protein: CASSLRGNYGYTF.